This entry lists 21 T cell receptor beta chains sequenced from one sample in a study of T cell repertoires in cytomegalovirus infection. TCRdb independently ran MiXCR on the reads; one entry per CDR3 protein. The sample contains about 450,000 distinct CDR3 sequences, approximately 32% of which appear only once. The sample was PBMCs. These receptors all come from a human donor in good health (CMV status not recorded). Some clones in this sample may be carry-over from other donors' samples.

This clonotype was counted a single time. Possible read error: a much larger clone is one base away. The chain recombines TRBV4-2 with TRBJ2-7; D remains unclear. The V end was cut by 4 bases, the J end by 0 bases, with 19 bases between. The CDR3 contains 17 residues. The germline V gene has CDR1 LGHNA and CDR2 YNFKEQ. The CDR3 sequence: CASSPYYRKGSSYEQYF. DNA for the CDR3: TGTGCCAGCAGCCCCTATTATCGGAAAGGTAGCTCCTACGAGCAGTACTTC.

Concerning this clonotype itself: The junction departs from germline at one end; a sequencing error may be responsible. The V call is TRBV6-1, the J call TRBJ2-7; possible D gene TRBD2, 6 bases. Per germline, CDR1 MNHNS and CDR2 SASEGT. The CDR3 has 14 residues. The CDR3 sequence is CARSEASESYEQYF. The CDR3 nucleotides are TGTGCCCGCAGTGAAGCTAGCGAATCCTACGAGCAGTACTTC.

This clonotype was observed a handful of times. The chain combines TRBV28 with TRBJ1-1; D is ambiguous. Germline V CDR1 and CDR2: MDHEN, SYDVKM. The V gene lost 6 bases and the J gene lost 8 bases, with 7 bases spanning the gap. The CDR3 spans 10 residues. The CDR3 is CASRQVEAFF. The CDR3 DNA sequence: TGTGCCAGCAGGCAGGTAGAAGCTTTCTTT.

This clonotype has ten or more counts. The chain couples TRBV7-2 to TRBJ1-5; D remains ambiguous. The CDR3 runs 15 residues. Germline V CDR1 and CDR2: SGHTA, FQGNSA. V lost 5 bases and J 0 bases, leaving 11 bases between the germline ends. CDR3 residues: CASSKGGNSNQPQHF. In DNA, the CDR3 is TGTGCCAGCAGCAAAGGCGGAAATAGCAATCAGCCCCAGCATTTT.

This clonotype appeared a few times. The chain joins TRBV7-6 to TRBJ2-4; D gene ambiguous. The CDR3 extends over 14 amino acids. V lost 4 bases and J lost 0, with 7 bases in between. In germline, CDR1 is SGHVS, CDR2 FNYEAQ. The CDR3 coding sequence is TGTGCCAGCAGCTCCCCCTTAGCCAAAAACATTCAGTACTTC. Its protein product is CASSSPLAKNIQYF.

This chain links TRBV15 with TRBJ1-4, with 9 bases that match TRBD1. Germline CDR1 and CDR2: LNHNV and YYDKDF (reference sequence). The junction had 10 bases not matched to a gene; V was cut back by 3 bases and J by 8 bases. The CDR3 is made up of 16 amino acids. CDR3 sequence (DNA): TGTGCCACCAGCAGGGACACAGGGGGCGGAAGGGAAAAACTGTTTTTT. Translated: CATSRDTGGGREKLFF.

V gene TRBV6-2 or TRBV6-3 combines with J gene TRBJ2-7; TRBD1 aligns across 8 bases. The CDR3 has 11 residues. After removal of 6 bases from V and 13 bases from J, the junction contained 8 bases not matched to a gene. Germline-derived CDR1 and CDR2 are MNHEY and SVGEGT. CDR3: CASRDRDRSYF. CDR3 sequence (DNA): TGTGCCAGCAGAGACCGGGACAGGTCCTACTTC.

This clonotype occurred a few times. This chain uses TRBV6-5 with TRBJ1-2; D might be TRBD1 (5 bases). The CDR3 runs 14 residues. Deletions cut 0 bases from V and 4 bases from J, with 9 bases between. Looked up from germline, CDR1 is MNHEY and CDR2 is SVGAGI. The CDR3 coding sequence is TGTGCCAGCAGTTACTCGGGGGAGTTCTATGGCTACACCTTC. Its protein product is CASSYSGEFYGYTF.

The chain carries TRBV25-1 and TRBJ2-6; D is possibly TRBD1 or TRBD2 (6 bases each). V was clipped by 1 base and J by 2 bases, with 12 bases between them. There are 17 residues in the CDR3. Germline-derived CDR1 and CDR2 are MGHDK and SYGVNS. CDR3 sequence: CASSESIGGAGANVLTF. The CDR3 coding sequence is TGTGCCAGCAGTGAATCGATCGGGGGCGCTGGGGCCAACGTCCTGACTTTC.

Of note for this clonotype: This may stem from a read error, because a much larger clone lies one nucleotide away. The rearrangement links TRBV6-2 or TRBV6-3 to TRBJ2-3, with TRBD1 as a possible D gene (5 bases). The CDR3 runs 12 residues. CDR1 and CDR2 from the germline V gene are MNHEY and SVGEGT. CDR3 amino acids: CATGPATGTQYF. The CDR3 DNA is TGTGCCACAGGTCCCGCCACAGGTACGCAGTATTTT.

The J gene is TRBJ2-7, the V gene TRBV20-1, with 8 bases matching TRBD1. Unmatched junction bases numbered 6, after V lost 0 bases and J lost 5 bases. This CDR3 is built from 14 residues. Per the germline V gene, CDR1 is DFQATT and CDR2 is SNEGSKA (reference sequence). For the CDR3, the DNA is TGCAGTGCTAGAGATTTGGACAGGGACCACGAGCAGTACTTC. Translating gives CSARDLDRDHEQYF.

This clonotype occurred many times. V gene TRBV7-8 combines with J gene TRBJ2-7, with 8 bases aligning to TRBD1. Unmatched junction bases numbered 4, after V lost 0 bases and J lost 3 bases. The CDR3 has 15 residues. Germline V gene sequence: CDR1 SGHVS, CDR2 FQNEAQ. CDR3 sequence: CASSLARDRYYEQYF. CDR3 nucleotide sequence: TGTGCCAGCAGCTTAGCTCGGGACAGGTACTACGAGCAGTACTTC.

This clonotype was seen a handful of times. The chain employs TRBV19 and TRBJ1-1; tentative D call: TRBD1 (5 bases). CDR3 size: 14 residues. Deletions cut 1 base from V and 1 base from J, with 7 bases between. Germline V gene lookup returns CDR1 LNHDA and CDR2 SQIVND (reference sequence). Here the CDR3 reads CASSIGTPNTEAFF. CDR3 coding DNA: TGTGCCAGTAGTATAGGGACACCGAACACTGAAGCTTTCTTT.

The chain is built from TRBV2 and TRBJ2-3, with 12 nucleotides matching TRBD1. Trimming at V came to 7 bases and at J to 14 bases, leaving 13 bases not matched to a gene. The CDR3 totals 14 residues. The germline V gene encodes CDR1 SNHLY and CDR2 FYNNEI. Here the CDR3 reads CASNTGTGGTHGYF. The CDR3 DNA is TGTGCCAGCAACACCGGGACAGGGGGCACCCATGGGTATTTT.

This clonotype was observed a single time. CDR3 sequence reads: CAGEEQDSGGYTF. The CDR3 DNA reads TGTGCCGGGGAGGAACAGGATTCGGGGGGCTACACCTTC. The rearrangement joins TRBV2 to TRBJ1-2, with a possible D match to TRBD1 (5 bases). The CDR3 is 13 residues long. Germline loops: CDR1 SNHLY, CDR2 FYNNEI. The V and J ends lost 11 bases and 8 bases respectively, with 21 bases between them.

V usage is TRBV12-3 or TRBV12-4 and J usage is TRBJ1-2, with D tentatively TRBD1 (5 bases). The CDR3 sequence is 14 residues long. V gave up 5 bases and J gave up 6 bases, with 16 bases separating them. The CDR3 region is CASSLGKGVDGYTF. For the CDR3, the DNA is TGTGCCAGCAGTCTAGGGAAAGGGGTAGATGGCTACACCTTC.

This chain connects TRBV6-1 to TRBJ2-7; perhaps TRBD2 as D (6 bases). Deletions cut 4 bases from V and 4 bases from J, with 23 bases between. The germline CDR1 and CDR2 sequences are MNHNS and SASEGT. The length of the CDR3 is 17 residues. The CDR3 DNA is TGTGCCAGCAGTGCTCTCGTCGGTGGGGGGAAGGAGTACGAGCAGTACTTC. It yields the protein CASSALVGGGKEYEQYF.

The sample holds many counts of this clonotype. The chain uses TRBV30 and TRBJ2-1, with 8 nucleotides matching TRBD2. Per germline, CDR1 GTSNPN and CDR2 SVGIG (reference sequence). The trim removed 4 bases at V and 0 bases at J, leaving 14 bases unmatched. CDR3 length: 18 residues. The DNA of the CDR3 is TGTGCCTGGATGCGGTATAGCGGGGTCCCGAGCTCCTACAATGAGCAGTTCTTC. It translates to CAWMRYSGVPSSYNEQFF.

This clonotype came up many times. V usage is TRBV25-1 and J usage is TRBJ1-2; D is unclear. Germline lookup yields CDR1 MGHDK and CDR2 SYGVNS. Trimming removed 3 bases from V and 3 bases from J, with 8 bases in between. The CDR3 length is 13 residues. CDR3 DNA sequence: TGTGCCAGCAGTGAGGGGATGGACTATGGCTACACCTTC. Residues: CASSEGMDYGYTF.

The CDR3 spells CSVVSGGAHEQYF. The CDR3 nucleotides are TGCAGCGTTGTAAGCGGGGGGGCCCACGAGCAGTACTTC. The chain has TRBV29-1 and TRBJ2-7; 10 bases line up with TRBD2. After removal of 4 bases from V and 5 bases from J, the junction contained 5 bases not matched to a gene. The CDR3 length is 13 residues. Germline CDR1 SQVTM, CDR2 ANQGSEA.

The chain is built from TRBV5-6 and TRBJ2-1; no definite D call. The CDR3 consists of 16 residues. V lost 0 bases and J 12 bases, leaving 22 bases between the germline ends. CDR1 and CDR2 (germline): SGHDT, YYEEEE. DNA for the CDR3: TGTGCCAGCAGCTTGGACTTTCGGGCTACCACCGAACCGCAGTTCTTC. Its translation is CASSLDFRATTEPQFF.